The 4 T cell receptor beta chains reported below all come from one sample, sequenced in a study of blood T cell repertoires in COVID-19 (dated by TCRdb to about 2020). The library was built by means of the immunoSEQ multiplex PCR assay. TCRdb retrieved this table from immuneACCESS and kept in-frame rearrangements only. Not all clones are present; in checked studies, unresolved V genes account for under half, and no reason is known for the remainder. This sample holds hundreds of thousands of clones; over 80% were observed only once. 1.9% of the sample comes from the top ten. Sequenced material: PBMCs or T cells enriched from blood (not recorded which). These receptors were taken from a woman aged 18-29 years who had recovered from COVID-19.

The sample holds one count of this clone. The chain joins TRBV6-1 to TRBJ2-1; D uncertain. This CDR3 is built from 14 residues. Germline assignment: CDR1 MNHNS and CDR2 SASEGT. Trimming stripped 3 bases from V and 10 bases from J, with 16 bases between. This CDR3 reads CASSEIDLVPEQFF. CDR3 DNA sequence: TGTGCCAGCAGTGAGATTGACCTAGTGCCGGAGCAGTTCTTC.

The rearrangement joins TRBV6-5 to TRBJ2-5; D is possibly TRBD2 (5 bases). Per germline, CDR1 MNHEY and CDR2 SVGAGI. The CDR3 has 13 amino acids. Trimming took off 6 bases at V and 1 base at J, with 9 bases between the two ends. The CDR3 is CASRRVRQETQYF. CDR3 sequence (DNA): TGTGCCAGCAGGCGGGTTCGCCAAGAGACCCAGTACTTC.

This chain uses TRBV28 with TRBJ2-7; TRBD2 aligns across 13 bases. This CDR3 is built from 17 residues. J gave up 5 bases and V 7 bases, and 14 bases lay outside the gene matches. CDR1 is MDHEN, CDR2 SYDVKM, per germline. The CDR3 loop is CASTTPSGLAGEDEQYF. The CDR3 coding sequence is TGTGCCAGCACCACTCCCTCAGGACTAGCGGGAGAGGACGAGCAGTACTTC.

This chain links TRBV27 with TRBJ1-5; 11 nucleotides line up with TRBD1. Trimming took 5 bases from V and 7 from J; bases not matched to a gene: 10. Per germline, CDR1 MNHEY and CDR2 SMNVEV (reference sequence). The CDR3 loop spans 16 amino acids. CDR3 loop: CASSTTGTGGSQPQHF. CDR3 bases: TGTGCCAGCAGTACCACCGGGACAGGGGGTTCGCAGCCCCAGCATTTT.